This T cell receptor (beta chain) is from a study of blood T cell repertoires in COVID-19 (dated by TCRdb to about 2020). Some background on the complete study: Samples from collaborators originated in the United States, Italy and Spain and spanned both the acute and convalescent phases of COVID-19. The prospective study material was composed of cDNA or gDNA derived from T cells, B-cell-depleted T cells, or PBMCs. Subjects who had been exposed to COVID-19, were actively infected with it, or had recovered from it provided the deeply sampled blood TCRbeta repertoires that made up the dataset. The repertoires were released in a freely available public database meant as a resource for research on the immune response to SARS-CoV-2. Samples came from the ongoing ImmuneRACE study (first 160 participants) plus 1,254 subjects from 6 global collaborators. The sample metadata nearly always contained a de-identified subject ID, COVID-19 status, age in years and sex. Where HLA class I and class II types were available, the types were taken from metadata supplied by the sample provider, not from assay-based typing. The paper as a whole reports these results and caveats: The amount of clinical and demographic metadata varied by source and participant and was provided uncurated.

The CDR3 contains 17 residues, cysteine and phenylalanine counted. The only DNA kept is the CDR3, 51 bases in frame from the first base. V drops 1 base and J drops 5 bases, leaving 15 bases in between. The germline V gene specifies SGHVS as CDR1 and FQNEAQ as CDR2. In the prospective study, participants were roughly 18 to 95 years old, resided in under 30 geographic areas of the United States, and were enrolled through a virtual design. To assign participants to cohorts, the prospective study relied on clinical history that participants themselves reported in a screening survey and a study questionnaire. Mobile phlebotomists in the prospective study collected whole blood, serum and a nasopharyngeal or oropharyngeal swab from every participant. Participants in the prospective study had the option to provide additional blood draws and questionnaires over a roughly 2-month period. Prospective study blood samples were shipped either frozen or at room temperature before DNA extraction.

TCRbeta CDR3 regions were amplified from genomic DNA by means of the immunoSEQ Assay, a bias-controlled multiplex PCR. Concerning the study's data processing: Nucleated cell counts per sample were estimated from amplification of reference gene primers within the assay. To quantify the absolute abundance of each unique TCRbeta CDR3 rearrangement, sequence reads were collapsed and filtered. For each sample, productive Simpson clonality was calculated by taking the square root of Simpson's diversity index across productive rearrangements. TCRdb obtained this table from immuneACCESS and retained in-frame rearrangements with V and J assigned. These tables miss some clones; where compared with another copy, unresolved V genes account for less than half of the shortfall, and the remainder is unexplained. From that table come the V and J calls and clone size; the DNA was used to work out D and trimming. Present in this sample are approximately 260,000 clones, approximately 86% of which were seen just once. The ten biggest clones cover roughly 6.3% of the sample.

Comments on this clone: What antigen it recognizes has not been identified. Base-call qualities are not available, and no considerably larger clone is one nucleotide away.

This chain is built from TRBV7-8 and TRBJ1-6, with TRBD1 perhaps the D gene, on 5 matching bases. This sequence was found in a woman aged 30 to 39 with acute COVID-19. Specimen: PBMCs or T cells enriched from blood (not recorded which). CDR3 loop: CASSLGVGGTNNSPLHF. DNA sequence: TGTGCCAGCAGCTTAGGGGTTGGGGGGACTAATAATTCACCCCTCCACTTT.